This T cell receptor beta chain is drawn from a study of blood T cell repertoires in COVID-19. Study-level information: The cDNA or gDNA used as material had been derived from T cells, B-cell-depleted T cells, or PBMCs.

CDR1 and CDR2 from the germline V gene are MNHNS and SASEGT. The V segment lost 3 bases and the J segment 8 bases; nucleotides outside the gene matches: 9. The CDR3 runs to 15 residues. In the original processing: Estimates of nucleated cell counts were drawn from the amplification of reference gene primers. Some clones are missing from TCRdb's copy, which holds only in-frame ones; the method was immunoSEQ multiplex PCR. V, J and clone size are taken as reported in that table, and D and trimming were inferred from the DNA itself. This table has 200,000 to 300,000 clones, 75% to 90% appearing once. This chain joins TRBV6-1 and TRBJ2-1; 8 bases line up with TRBD2. The material sequenced was peripheral blood. This sequence was found in a man aged 25-45 years with active or convalescent COVID-19. The CDR3, as DNA: TGTGCCAGCAGTGATCTAGCGGGCCTCCGACATGAGCAGTTCTTC. Its translation is CASSDLAGLRHEQFF.